These 30 T cell receptor beta chains were all obtained from the same sample, sequenced in a study of HIV-infected patients and healthy controls. All unsorted peripheral T cells were captured because whole blood was used without fractionation. cDNA was made from about 500 ng RNA using alpha and beta constant primers. Alpha and beta chain libraries were made separately by chain-specific third strand synthesis with multiplexing indices. Via MiXCR, TCRdb re-called the 5' RACE reads, giving one row per CDR3 protein. There are about 15,000 distinct CDR3 sequences in the sample; 7% occur only once, and around 8% lies in the top ten. Sequencing was carried out using blood. The receptors were sampled from an adult in good health.

The V call is TRBV6-6, the J call TRBJ1-4; no clear D gene. Trimming removed 7 bases at V and 0 bases at J, with 9 bases between. Germline CDR1 reads MNHNY; CDR2 reads SVGAGI (reference sequence). CDR3 length: 14 residues. The chain's CDR3 is CASTPGATNEKLFF. The CDR3 DNA reads TGTGCCAGCACCCCTGGCGCAACTAATGAAAAACTGTTTTTT.

This clonotype was seen more than once but under ten times. The chain has TRBV24-1 and TRBJ2-1, with 10 positions matching TRBD2. The CDR3 totals 17 residues. Unmatched junction bases numbered 10, after V lost 7 bases and J lost 2 bases. Germline CDR1 and CDR2: KGHDR and SFDVKD. In DNA form, the CDR3 reads TGTGCCACCAGCGGGGCTGGGGGACTAGCGCCCTACAATGAGCAGTTCTTC. Its protein is CATSGAGGLAPYNEQFF.

This clonotype was seen ten or more times. This chain uses TRBV20-1 with TRBJ2-7; TRBD1 is a possible D gene (6 bases). This CDR3 is 12 amino acids long. The V end lost 1 base, the J end lost 8 bases, and 12 bases lay between the germline ends. The germline gives CDR1 DFQATT, CDR2 SNEGSKA (reference sequence). CDR3 coding DNA: TGCAGTGCTAGAGTTGGACAGTCTAAGCAGTACTTC. Encoded protein: CSARVGQSKQYF.

This clonotype is deemed medium-sized. The chain recombines TRBV4-1 with TRBJ2-1, with D tentatively TRBD2 (5 bases). The CDR3 consists of 13 residues. In germline, CDR1 is MGHRA, CDR2 YSYEKL. Trimming pared 1 base from V and 15 bases from J, leaving 16 bases between. The CDR3 reads CASSQGEGQSLFF. CDR3 DNA: TGCGCCAGCAGCCAAGGCGAGGGCCAGAGTTTGTTCTTC.

This clonotype appeared many times. The chain joins TRBV4-3 to TRBJ2-5; TRBD2 agrees at 8 bases. Trimming took 4 bases from V and 4 from J; bases not matched to a gene: 8. CDR1 is LGHNA, CDR2 YSLEER, per germline. This CDR3 region has 15 residues. In nucleotides, the CDR3 is TGCGCCAGCAGCCTCGGGGGCGGGGGGCCAGAGACCCAGTACTTC. It is translated as CASSLGGGGPETQYF.

This clonotype was counted ten times or more. V and J are TRBV7-2 and TRBJ1-4, with a tentative D call TRBD1 (6 bases). Germline CDR1 SGHTA, CDR2 FQGNSA. This CDR3 has 17 residues. Trimming shortened V by 2 bases and J by 4 bases, and 17 bases separated the two germline ends. Here the CDR3 reads CASSLQPGTSDNEKLFF. In DNA, the CDR3 is TGTGCCAGCAGCTTACAGCCAGGGACATCGGATAATGAAAAACTGTTTTTT.

In its sample, this clonotype is medium-sized (0.01 to 0.1%). This chain links TRBV7-8 with TRBJ2-7; D is ambiguous. The length of the CDR3 is 14 residues. The V gene's germline CDR1 is SGHVS and CDR2 FQNEAQ. V was pared by 1 base and J by 3 bases, with 10 bases between. The CDR3 loop is CASSLESGNYEQYF. CDR3 coding DNA: TGTGCCAGCAGCTTAGAGTCCGGAAACTACGAGCAGTACTTC. Filled out from reference TRBV7-8 and TRBJ2-7, the complete variable domain reads GAGVSQSPRYKVAKRGQDVALRCDPISGHVSLFWYQQALGQGPEFLTYFQNEAQLDKSGLPSDRFFAERPEGSVSTLKIQRTQQEDSAVYLCASSLESGNYEQYFGPGTRLTVT.

This clonotype was seen repeatedly, ten times or more. The chain links TRBV29-1 to TRBJ2-7; D remains unclear. The CDR3 loop spans 12 amino acids. V lost 6 bases and J lost 0, with 9 bases in between. Germline V lookup: CDR1 SQVTM, CDR2 ANQGSEA. The CDR3 DNA sequence: TGCAGCGTACAGACGGTCTCCTACGAGCAGTACTTC. It yields the protein CSVQTVSYEQYF.

The table lists this clonotype with many counts. This chain connects TRBV20-1 to TRBJ2-1; no definite D call. Between the trimmed V and J ends, which lost 5 bases and 4 bases, there was a span of 12 bases. Germline V gives CDR1 DFQATT, CDR2 SNEGSKA (reference sequence). CDR3 size: 13 residues. CDR3 sequence: CSAALGLYNEQFF. DNA for the CDR3: TGCAGTGCTGCCCTCGGTCTATACAATGAGCAGTTCTTC.

This clonotype was observed a handful of times. This chain uses TRBV19 with TRBJ1-2; 9 bases are a match to TRBD1. J lost 2 bases, V lost 6 bases, and 4 bases had no gene match. CDR1 is LNHDA and CDR2 is SQIVND in the germline V gene (reference sequence). This CDR3 spans 14 amino acids. The DNA for the CDR3 is TGTGCCAGTAGGGAGACAGGGGGAAACTATGGCTACACCTTC. Protein product: CASRETGGNYGYTF.

This clonotype was seen repeatedly, ten times or more. The chain has TRBV9 and TRBJ2-1; 10 nucleotides line up with TRBD2. Unmatched junction bases numbered 11, after V lost 0 bases and J lost 8 bases. The CDR3 runs 17 residues. Germline lookup yields CDR1 SGDLS and CDR2 YYNGEE. The CDR3: CASSVGASGRRVDEQFF. The CDR3 bases are TGTGCCAGCAGCGTAGGGGCTAGCGGGAGACGGGTTGATGAGCAGTTCTTC.

By sample fraction, this clonotype is medium-sized. The rearrangement links TRBV5-1 to TRBJ2-5; the match to TRBD2 covers 7 bases. Trimming cost V 4 bases and J 1 base; bases outside gene matches: 10. CDR3 length equals 16 residues. Per the germline V gene, CDR1 is SGHRS and CDR2 is YFSETQ. In nucleotides, the CDR3 is TGCGCCAGCAGCCCCGGGACTACCACAATCCAAGAGACCCAGTACTTC. It translates to CASSPGTTTIQETQYF.

This clonotype was counted many times. V gene TRBV27 combines with J gene TRBJ1-2; a possible D gene is TRBD1 (5 bases). V was trimmed by 2 bases and J by 6 bases, leaving 13 bases between them. The CDR3 covers 14 residues. The V gene's germline CDR1 is MNHEY and CDR2 SMNVEV (reference sequence). CDR3: CASSLTRGWDGYTF. As DNA, the CDR3 is TGTGCCAGCAGTTTAACAAGGGGCTGGGATGGCTACACCTTC.

This clonotype has at least ten counts. This chain joins TRBV14 and TRBJ2-1, with a possible D match to TRBD2 (5 bases). Deletions cut 6 bases from V and 3 bases from J, with 15 bases between. Germline V gene sequence: CDR1 SGHDN, CDR2 FVKESK. The CDR3 loop spans 15 amino acids. CDR3 coding DNA: TGTGCCAGCAGGTTATCGGGAACCAACTACAATGAGCAGTTCTTC. Its translation: CASRLSGTNYNEQFF. The variable domain in full, with the rest retrieved from reference TRBV14 and TRBJ2-1, is EAGVTQFPSHSVIEKGQTVTLRCDPISGHDNLYWYRRVMGKEIKFLLHFVKESKQDESGMPNNRFLAERTGGTYSTLKVQPAELEDSGVYFCASRLSGTNYNEQFFGPGTRLTVL.

This clonotype was seen many times. This chain connects TRBV14 to TRBJ2-1; TRBD2 might be the D (6 bases). Trimming removed 5 bases from V and 6 bases from J, with 17 bases in between. The germline CDR1 and CDR2 sequences are SGHDN and FVKESK. This CDR3 contains 15 residues. The CDR3 spells CASSSRWGEANEQFF. Here the CDR3 DNA reads TGTGCCAGCAGCTCCCGGTGGGGGGAGGCCAATGAGCAGTTCTTC.

This clonotype was seen at least ten times. The gene calls are TRBV18 and TRBJ1-4; 10 bases fit TRBD1. V lost 4 bases and J lost 7; bases outside the gene matches: 9. Looked up from germline, CDR1 is KGHSH and CDR2 is LQKENI. The CDR3 covers 16 residues. CDR3 nucleotide sequence: TGTGCCAGCTCACTCACCCGCGGACAGGGGGGTGAAAAACTGTTTTTT. Encoded protein: CASSLTRGQGGEKLFF. The full variable domain, its missing parts supplied by reference TRBV18 and TRBJ1-4, is NAGVMQNPRHLVRRRGQEARLRCSPMKGHSHVYWYRQLPEEGLKFMVYLQKENIIDESGMPKERFSAEFPKEGPSILRIQQVVRGDSAAYFCASSLTRGQGGEKLFFGSGTQLSVL.

By share of the sample, this clonotype is medium-sized. The CDR3 DNA reads as TGTGCCAGCAGCGTAGAGGGACACACTGAAGCTTTCTTT. Encoded protein: CASSVEGHTEAFF. This sequence joins TRBV9 and TRBJ1-1; a possible D gene is TRBD1 (5 bases). Trimming left V 0 bases short and J 3 bases short, with 6 bases between. Germline V lookup: CDR1 SGDLS, CDR2 YYNGEE. This CDR3 is built from 13 residues.

The chain links TRBV18 to TRBJ2-1, with 13 bases identical to TRBD2. CDR1 and CDR2 from the germline V gene are KGHSH and LQKENI. This CDR3 has 15 amino acids. The J segment lost 10 bases and the V segment lost 5 bases, leaving 8 bases of the junction unmatched. The CDR3 sequence is CASSGGLAGVGEQFF. DNA of the CDR3: TGTGCCAGCTCAGGAGGACTAGCGGGAGTCGGGGAGCAGTTCTTC.

This clonotype was picked up many times. This chain joins TRBV4-3 and TRBJ2-5; 13 nucleotides line up with TRBD2. CDR3 length: 16 amino acids. Losses at the gene ends were 1 base for V and 5 bases for J; bases not matched to a gene: 4. The germline gives CDR1 LGHNA, CDR2 YSLEER. The CDR3 DNA is TGCGCCAGCAGCCAAGGGGGGACTAGCGGGGCGGAGACCCAGTACTTC. Residues: CASSQGGTSGAETQYF.

This clonotype has a count of ten or more. The chain links TRBV4-3 to TRBJ2-3, with 8 bases lining up with TRBD1. The trim removed 2 bases at V and 0 bases at J, leaving 4 bases unmatched. The CDR3 is 16 amino acids. Germline CDR1 LGHNA, CDR2 YSLEER. CDR3: CASSQIRDRSTDTQYF. The CDR3 DNA follows: TGCGCCAGCAGCCAAATCCGGGACAGGAGCACAGATACGCAGTATTTT.

The chain links TRBV30 to TRBJ2-7; D remains unclear. Trimming removed 5 bases at V and 1 base at J, with 18 bases between. Germline V gene sequence: CDR1 GTSNPN, CDR2 SVGIG (reference sequence). The CDR3 totals 15 residues. This CDR3 reads CAWAIAGPKSYEQYF. The CDR3 DNA follows: TGTGCCTGGGCCATTGCCGGGCCCAAATCCTACGAGCAGTACTTC.

This clonotype was picked up many times. V gene TRBV6-5 combines with J gene TRBJ1-1; tentatively, D is TRBD1 (6 bases). V gave up 6 bases and J gave up 5 bases, with 13 bases separating them. Germline lookup yields CDR1 MNHEY and CDR2 SVGAGI. The CDR3 loop spans 13 amino acids. This CDR3 reads CASRYQGGTEAFF. The CDR3 DNA reads TGTGCCAGCAGGTACCAAGGGGGGACTGAAGCTTTCTTT.

This clonotype is medium-sized by share. The genes are TRBV6-1 and TRBJ1-2, with D hard to call. The CDR3 spans 16 residues. V was trimmed by 0 bases and J by 3 bases, leaving 14 bases between them. Germline V lookup: CDR1 MNHNS, CDR2 SASEGT. The CDR3 DNA is TGTGCCAGCAGTGAAGCGTTCGGGGAACTCTACTATGGCTACACCTTC. Encoded protein: CASSEAFGELYYGYTF.

This clonotype has at least ten counts. The chain uses TRBV23-1 and TRBJ2-5; no reliable D call. TRBV23-1 belongs to the ORF category, with a function that is uncertain. V was trimmed by 8 bases and J by 2 bases, leaving 21 bases between them. The CDR3 totals 16 residues. CDR3 region: CASPAAVVEWQETQYF. CDR3 in DNA: TGCGCCAGCCCGGCGGCGGTTGTCGAGTGGCAAGAGACCCAGTACTTC.

There are many counts of this clonotype. The V and J genes are TRBV10-3 and TRBJ2-7; TRBD2 agrees at 7 bases. In germline, CDR1 is ENHRY, CDR2 SYGVKD. The CDR3 runs 13 residues. Trimming at V came to 2 bases and at J to 6 bases, leaving 4 bases not matched to a gene. CDR3 DNA: TGTGCCATCAGTGAGCGGGGGGACCTCGAGCAGTACTTC. As protein: CAISERGDLEQYF.

In this sample, this clonotype turned up many times. This sequence joins TRBV2 and TRBJ2-1; D is uncertain. The CDR3 is 13 amino acids. CDR1 and CDR2 from the germline V gene are SNHLY and FYNNEI. Between the trimmed V and J ends, which lost 4 bases and 6 bases, there was a span of 10 bases. CDR3 bases: TGTGCCAGCAGTGTTTCGCCTTTCAATGAGCAGTTCTTC. Its translation is CASSVSPFNEQFF.

There are many counts of this clonotype. The chain is built from TRBV5-1 and TRBJ1-6, with 8 bases aligning to TRBD1. The J segment lost 11 bases and the V segment lost 0 bases, leaving 7 bases of the junction unmatched. Germline values: CDR1 SGHRS, CDR2 YFSETQ. This CDR3 comprises 15 residues. CDR3 protein: CASSLETGAHAPLHF. The CDR3 coding sequence is TGCGCCAGCAGCTTGGAGACAGGGGCCCATGCACCCCTCCACTTT.

This clonotype has at least ten counts. V and J are TRBV19 and TRBJ2-2, with 7 positions matching TRBD1. Looked up from germline, CDR1 is LNHDA and CDR2 is SQIVND (reference sequence). The CDR3 extends over 14 amino acids. J lost 10 bases, V lost 6 bases, and 11 bases had no gene match. CDR3 DNA: TGTGCCAGTAGGAAACCGGACAGGCCGCCGGAGCTGTTTTTT. Translating it yields CASRKPDRPPELFF.

J is TRBJ1-5 and V is TRBV28; TRBD1 might be the D (6 bases). This CDR3 spans 15 amino acids. CDR1 is MDHEN, CDR2 SYDVKM, per germline. Trimming cost V 0 bases and J 5 bases, with 11 bases left between them. In DNA form, the CDR3 reads TGTGCCAGCAGTTTATGGGGGGCGCCGGATCAGCCCCAGCATTTT. This sequence encodes CASSLWGAPDQPQHF. Using reference TRBV28 and TRBJ1-5 for the parts outside the CDR3, the full variable domain is DVKVTQSSRYLVKRTGEKVFLECVQDMDHENMFWYRQDPGLGLRLIYFSYDVKMKEKGDIPEGYSVSREKKERFSLILESASTNQTSMYLCASSLWGAPDQPQHFGDGTRLSIL.

This clonotype is categorized as medium-sized. This chain connects TRBV29-1 to TRBJ2-3; 11 nucleotides align to TRBD2. J was trimmed by 0 bases and V by 4 bases; bases with no gene match: 9. CDR3 length: 17 amino acids. Germline V gene lookup returns CDR1 SQVTM and CDR2 ANQGSEA. CDR3 region: CSVGGGLAETSTDTQYF. CDR3 in DNA: TGCAGCGTTGGAGGGGGACTAGCGGAAACTAGCACAGATACGCAGTATTTT.